Listed below are T cell receptor beta chains from one sample, sequenced in a study of T cells in Graves' hyperthyroidism and ophthalmopathy. Using its own MiXCR run on the multiplex PCR reads, TCRdb lists one record per CDR3 protein. Among approximately 410,000 distinct CDR3 sequences, roughly an eighth were seen once, and the ten largest hold about 4.9%. The sequenced material came from blood. Receptors originate from a woman under 30 with Graves' hyperthyroidism. Both conserved end residues are part of each CDR3. D genes are given only for firm matches. Rows may omit the clone size; those that give it use once, few, many or a size class.

V gene	D gene	J gene	clone size	CDR3 protein	CDR3 DNA
TRBV6-1	-	TRBJ1-1	few	CASSEARGGQITFF	TGTGCCAGCAGTGAAGCGAGGGGGGGGCAGATAACTTTCTTT
TRBV7-2	-	TRBJ1-3	many	CASSSGSSGNTIYF	TGTGCCAGCAGCTCTGGGAGCTCTGGAAACACCATATATTTT
TRBV28	-	TRBJ2-3	many	CASSLVGRSDTQYF	TGTGCCAGCAGTTTGGTGGGGAGGTCAGATACGCAGTATTTT
TRBV28	-	TRBJ2-7	many	CASSLRRLSYEQYF	TGTGCCAGCAGTTTAAGAAGACTTTCCTACGAGCAGTACTTC
TRBV4-1	-	TRBJ2-7	-	CASSQFFIPHRPGHGSYEQYF	TGCGCCAGCAGCCAATTTTTCATCCCCCATCGACCGGGACACGGCTCCTACGAGCAGTACTTC
TRBV5-4	-	TRBJ1-1	many	CASSLTGRPEAFF	TGTGCCAGCAGCTTGACAGGGAGGCCTGAAGCTTTCTTT
TRBV28	TRBD2	TRBJ2-7	-	CASRAGGPYEQYF	TGTGCCAGCAGAGCGGGAGGTCCATACGAGCAGTACTTC
TRBV30	-	TRBJ1-4	few	CAWSFGGGEKLFF	TGTGCCTGGAGTTTCGGGGGCGGTGAAAAACTGTTTTTT
TRBV6-2/TRBV6-3	TRBD1	TRBJ2-1	-	CASSYSDRELFF	TGTGCCAGCAGTTACTCGGACAGGGAGTTGTTCTTC
TRBV6-1	-	TRBJ1-6	few	CASKYRIGNFNSPLHF	TGTGCCAGCAAGTATCGGATCGGGAATTTTAATTCACCCCTCCACTTT
TRBV30	TRBD1	TRBJ2-7	few	CAWDKGAKDEQYF	TGTGCCTGGGACAAGGGGGCGAAGGACGAGCAGTACTTC
TRBV28	-	TRBJ1-5	-	CASNRDSKQPQHF	TGTGCCAGCAACAGGGATAGCAAACAGCCCCAGCATTTT
TRBV12-5	-	TRBJ2-1	many	CASGLVLGQSYNEQFF	TGTGCTAGTGGTTTGGTACTCGGACAGTCCTACAATGAGCAGTTCTTC
TRBV2	-	TRBJ1-1	many	CASSEEPFNTEAFF	TGTGCCAGCAGTGAAGAGCCCTTCAACACTGAAGCTTTCTTT
TRBV11-2	TRBD2	TRBJ2-2	many	CASSFRREGLRTGELFF	TGTGCCAGCAGCTTCCGGCGGGAGGGCCTTAGGACCGGGGAGCTGTTTTTT
TRBV19	-	TRBJ2-5	many	CASTQTVGRVDQETQYF	TGTGCCAGTACCCAGACCGTGGGCAGGGTAGACCAAGAGACCCAGTACTTC
TRBV29-1	-	TRBJ2-4	-	CSADDGGNIQYF	TGCAGCGCCGACGATGGGGGAAACATTCAGTACTTC
TRBV3-1	-	TRBJ1-1	few	CASSPPGGQAFF	TGTGCCAGCAGCCCCCCGGGGGGGCAAGCTTTCTTT
TRBV5-1	TRBD2	TRBJ2-3	many	CASSLTRTSGRTDTQYF	TGCGCCAGCAGCTTAACCCGGACTAGCGGGAGGACAGATACGCAGTATTTT
TRBV12-3/TRBV12-4	TRBD2	TRBJ2-3	many	CASRTSVTTDTQYF	TGTGCCAGCAGGACTAGCGTAACAACAGATACGCAGTATTTT
TRBV7-9	-	TRBJ1-2	-	CASSEQSLGVRSADYGYTF	TGTGCCAGCAGCGAACAAAGCCTGGGCGTCCGTTCTGCGGATTATGGCTACACCTTC
TRBV28	TRBD1	TRBJ2-7	many	CASNTGQAYEQYF	TGTGCCAGCAATACGGGACAGGCCTACGAGCAGTACTTC
TRBV25-1	TRBD2	TRBJ2-5	few	CASRPGGGSETQYF	TGTGCCAGCAGACCTGGGGGGGGATCGGAGACCCAGTACTTC